A single sample is the source of the 18 T cell receptor beta chains below, sequenced in a study of blood T cell repertoires in COVID-19 (dated by TCRdb to the early 2020s). Library generation was performed with the immunoSEQ multiplex PCR assay. The clones in this table, taken by TCRdb from immuneACCESS, are in-frame only. Not every clone is retained; where verified, under half of the shortfall comes from an unresolved V gene, and the cause of the rest is unknown. The sample table holds some 260,000 clones, of which over 75% were seen once. 0.65% to 0.9% of the sample is in the top ten clones. Sequencing input: peripheral blood. These receptors were obtained from a woman aged 30 to 39 with acute or convalescent COVID-19.

This clone was counted between two and nine times. This chain joins TRBV7-2 and TRBJ1-4, with D hard to call. Germline V gives CDR1 SGHTA, CDR2 FQGNSA. V lost 1 base to trimming and J lost 5 bases, with 11 bases between them. The CDR3 consists of 15 residues. CDR3 DNA: TGTGCCAGCAGCTTAGATGCCAGAACCAATGAAAAACTGTTTTTT. Translated, it gives CASSLDARTNEKLFF. The full variable domain, in which reference TRBV7-2 and TRBJ1-4 provide the parts outside the CDR3, is GAGVSQSPSNKVTEKGKDVELRCDPISGHTALYWYRQSLGQGLEFLIYFQGNSAPDKSGLPSDRFSAERTGGSVSTLTIQRTQQEDSAVYLCASSLDARTNEKLFFGSGTQLSVL.

The CDR3 DNA reads as TGTGCCAGCAGCCAAGAGTTGACAGGGGGGTATGGCTACACCTTC. Translation: CASSQELTGGYGYTF. This chain uses TRBV4-2 with TRBJ1-2; 9 nucleotides agree with TRBD1. The germline V gene encodes CDR1 LGHNA and CDR2 YNFKEQ. The CDR3 consists of 15 residues. Trimming at V came to 0 bases and at J to 5 bases, leaving 4 bases not matched to a gene.

The chain combines TRBV5-1 with TRBJ2-5; possibly TRBD1 for D (5 bases). Trimming cost V 0 bases and J 8 bases, with 11 bases left between them. Germline V CDR1 and CDR2: SGHRS, YFSETQ. The CDR3 extends over 13 amino acids. The CDR3 DNA follows: TGCGCCAGCAGCTTGGTCAGGGAATCAACCCAGTACTTC. Its protein product is CASSLVRESTQYF.

The rearrangement links TRBV2 to TRBJ1-1; 8 bases map to TRBD1. In germline, CDR1 is SNHLY, CDR2 FYNNEI. J was trimmed by 4 bases and V by 4 bases; bases with no gene match: 5. There are 14 residues in the CDR3. The CDR3 nucleotides read TGTGCCAGCAGTGGGACAGGGTTCGGCACTGAAGCTTTCTTT. Translating it yields CASSGTGFGTEAFF. Variable domain in full (rest from reference TRBV2 and TRBJ1-1): EPEVTQTPSHQVTQMGQEVILRCVPISNHLYFYWYRQILGQKVEFLVSFYNNEISEKSEIFDDQFSVERPDGSNFTLKIRSTKLEDSAMYFCASSGTGFGTEAFFGQGTRLTVV.

This clone was seen ten or more times. The V and J genes are TRBV30 and TRBJ2-3; 9 bases align to TRBD2. The CDR3 runs to 15 residues. V shed 2 bases, J shed 6 bases, and the junction held 9 bases outside the gene matches. CDR1 and CDR2 (germline): GTSNPN, SVGIG (reference sequence). This CDR3 reads CAWSPNSGSPDTQYF. CDR3 sequence (DNA): TGTGCCTGGAGTCCGAATAGCGGGAGTCCGGATACGCAGTATTTT.

The chain employs TRBV5-8 and TRBJ2-5; weak D call: TRBD2 (5 bases). The CDR3 is 14 amino acids. CDR1 and CDR2 from the germline V gene are SGHTS and YDEGEE. Trimming removed 0 bases at V and 5 bases at J, with 11 bases between. The CDR3: CASSLVPGSETQYF. The CDR3 DNA is TGTGCCAGCAGCTTGGTCCCGGGGTCGGAGACCCAGTACTTC. Full variable domain (remainder filled in from reference TRBV5-8 and TRBJ2-5): EAGVTQSPTHLIKTRGQQATLRCSPISGHTSVYWYQQALGLGLQFLLWYDEGEERNRGNFPPRFSGRQFPNYSSELNVNALELEDSALYLCASSLVPGSETQYFGPGTRLLVL.

This clone appeared once. The chain is built from TRBV5-1 and TRBJ2-3; D not resolved. The V and J ends lost 5 bases and 0 bases respectively, with 13 bases between them. The CDR3 contains 15 residues. Looked up from germline, CDR1 is SGHRS and CDR2 is YFSETQ. DNA for the CDR3: TGCGCCAGCAGTCGTCGGGTCTCTAGCACAGATACGCAGTATTTT. It codes for CASSRRVSSTDTQYF.

The chain employs TRBV3-1 (or the pseudogene TRBV3-2) and TRBJ2-5, with D perhaps matching TRBD2 (6 bases). The CDR3 consists of 15 residues. The V end lost 3 bases, the J end lost 2 bases, and 13 bases lay between the germline ends. The V gene's germline CDR1 is LGHDT and CDR2 YNNKEL (reference sequence). CDR3: CASSHPDGGQETQYF. CDR3 sequence (DNA): TGTGCCAGCAGCCACCCTGATGGGGGGCAAGAGACCCAGTACTTC.

The chain combines TRBV7-9 with TRBJ1-5, with 7 nucleotides matching TRBD1. Germline trimming cut 4 bases from V and 7 bases from J; bases unmatched to any gene: 4. CDR1 and CDR2 (germline): SEHNR, FQNEAQ (reference sequence). The CDR3 runs 13 residues. The CDR3 nucleotides read TGTGCCAGCAGCTCCCCAGGGGGGCAGCCCCAGCATTTT. Its protein product is CASSSPGGQPQHF.

This clone was observed once. CDR3 sequence (DNA): TGCGCCAGCAGCTTGGTGTCAGGATTGAACACTGAAGCTTTCTTT. Its translation: CASSLVSGLNTEAFF. This rearrangement joins TRBV5-1 to TRBJ1-1, with D unclear. This CDR3 is built from 15 residues. The germline V gene has CDR1 SGHRS and CDR2 YFSETQ. Trimming cost V 0 bases and J 0 bases, with 9 bases left between them.

Comment on this clone: The sample carries other DNA sequences with the same CDR3. The V call is TRBV7-9, the J call TRBJ2-1; 12 nucleotides line up with TRBD2. Germline lookup yields CDR1 SEHNR and CDR2 FQNEAQ (reference sequence). This CDR3 is built from 14 residues. The J segment lost 8 bases and the V segment lost 1 base, leaving 0 bases of the junction unmatched. The CDR3 loop is CASSLGLAGDEQFF. The CDR3 DNA reads as TGTGCCAGCAGCTTAGGACTAGCGGGAGATGAGCAGTTCTTC.

This chain uses TRBV19 with TRBJ2-5, with D tentatively TRBD2 (6 bases). CDR3 length equals 21 residues. Trimming left V 2 bases short and J 1 base short, with 29 bases between. CDR1 and CDR2 from the germline V gene are LNHDA and SQIVND (reference sequence). CDR3 DNA: TGTGCCAGTAGTATAAAGTTTGAAGGCTACGGGAGTACAAGGGGCCAAGAGACCCAGTACTTC. Its translation: CASSIKFEGYGSTRGQETQYF. The full variable domain, in which reference TRBV19 and TRBJ2-5 provide the parts outside the CDR3, is DGGITQSPKYLFRKEGQNVTLSCEQNLNHDAMYWYRQDPGQGLRLIYYSQIVNDFQKGDIAEGYSVSREKKESFPLTVTSAQKNPTAFYLCASSIKFEGYGSTRGQETQYFGPGTRLLVL.

A single count supports this clone. The chain joins TRBV6-2 or TRBV6-3 to TRBJ1-1, with a tentative D call TRBD1 (5 bases). Trimming removed 3 bases from V and 1 base from J, with 9 bases in between. CDR1 and CDR2 from the germline V gene are MNHEY and SVGEGT. CDR3 length equals 14 residues. CDR3 loop: CASSYITGNTEAFF. The CDR3 coding sequence is TGTGCCAGCAGTTATATAACAGGGAACACTGAAGCTTTCTTT.

This clone occurred a few times. The chain carries TRBV6-1 and TRBJ2-2; 8 nucleotides match TRBD1. The V segment lost 3 bases and the J segment 5 bases; nucleotides outside the gene matches: 8. The CDR3 is 16 amino acids. CDR1 and CDR2 (germline): MNHNS, SASEGT. The CDR3 loop is CASSDSFGQGTGELFF. CDR3 coding DNA: TGTGCCAGCAGTGATAGCTTTGGACAGGGTACCGGGGAGCTGTTTTTT.

In this sample, this clone turned up once. The chain carries TRBV11-2 and TRBJ2-1; 13 nucleotides match TRBD2. This CDR3 region has 16 residues. The V and J ends lost 7 bases and 0 bases, in that order; junction bases with no gene match: 3. CDR1 is SGHAT, CDR2 FQNNGV, per germline. CDR3 sequence reads: CASTWTSGSSYNEQFF. The CDR3 coding sequence is TGTGCCAGCACCTGGACTAGCGGGAGCTCCTACAATGAGCAGTTCTTC.

The rearrangement links TRBV6-5 to TRBJ2-7; 7 bases agree with TRBD1. Germline-derived CDR1 and CDR2 are MNHEY and SVGAGI. The CDR3 totals 15 residues. Unmatched junction bases numbered 11, after V lost 5 bases and J lost 4 bases. As DNA, the CDR3 is TGTGCCAGCAGTACCCTCCTGGGACAGAGTTACGAGCAGTACTTC. This translates into CASSTLLGQSYEQYF.

This clone was seen a single time. Here the CDR3 reads CASSSGRIREQYF. The CDR3 DNA reads as TGTGCCAGCAGTTCGGGGAGGATTCGTGAGCAGTACTTC. V usage is TRBV7-9 and J usage is TRBJ2-7; tentatively, D is TRBD2 (6 bases). Germline V gene data show CDR1 as SEHNR and CDR2 as FQNEAQ (reference sequence). The CDR3 has 13 amino acids. V gave up 6 bases and J gave up 7 bases, with 16 bases separating them.

This chain joins TRBV29-1 and TRBJ2-7, with D perhaps matching TRBD1 (6 bases). Deletions cut 7 bases from V and 6 bases from J, with 16 bases between. The CDR3 consists of 12 residues. From germline, CDR1 is SQVTM and CDR2 ANQGSEA. CDR3: CSAKGTSAEQYF. As DNA, the CDR3 is TGCAGCGCAAAGGGGACATCGGCCGAGCAGTACTTC.